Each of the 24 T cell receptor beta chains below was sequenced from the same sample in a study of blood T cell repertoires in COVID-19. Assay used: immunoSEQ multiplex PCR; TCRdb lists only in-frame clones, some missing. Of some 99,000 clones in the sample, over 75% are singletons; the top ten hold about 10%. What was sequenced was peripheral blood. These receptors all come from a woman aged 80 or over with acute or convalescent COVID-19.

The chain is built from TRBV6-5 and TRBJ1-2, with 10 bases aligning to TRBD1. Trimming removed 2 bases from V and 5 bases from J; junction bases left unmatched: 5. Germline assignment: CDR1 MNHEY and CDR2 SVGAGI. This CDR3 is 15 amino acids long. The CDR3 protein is CASSYRGDRGYGYTF. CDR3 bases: TGTGCCAGCAGTTACCGGGGGGACAGGGGTTATGGCTACACCTTC.

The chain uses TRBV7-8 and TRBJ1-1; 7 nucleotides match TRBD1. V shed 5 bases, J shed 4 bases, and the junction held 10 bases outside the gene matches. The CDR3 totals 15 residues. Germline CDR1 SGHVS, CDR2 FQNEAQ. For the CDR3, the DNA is TGTGCCAGCAGCGTGCCGGGACAGCGTGGCACTGAAGCTTTCTTT. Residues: CASSVPGQRGTEAFF.

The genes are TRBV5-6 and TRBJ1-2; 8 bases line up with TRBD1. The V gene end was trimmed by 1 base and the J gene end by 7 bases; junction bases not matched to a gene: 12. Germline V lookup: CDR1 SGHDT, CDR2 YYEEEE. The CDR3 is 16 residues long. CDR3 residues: CASSLRRRTGSIGYTF. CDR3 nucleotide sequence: TGTGCCAGCAGCTTGAGAAGAAGGACAGGGTCCATTGGCTACACCTTC.

CDR3: CASSRSIGNQPQHF. The CDR3 bases are TGTGCCAGCAGCCGGAGCATCGGCAATCAGCCCCAGCATTTT. This chain uses TRBV7-9 with TRBJ1-5; D uncertain. The CDR3 length is 14 residues. V lost 5 bases to trimming and J lost 2 bases, with 10 bases between them. The germline gives CDR1 SEHNR, CDR2 FQNEAQ (reference sequence). Drawing the rest from reference TRBV7-9 and TRBJ1-5, the complete variable domain is DTGVSQNPRHKITKRGQNVTFRCDPISEHNRLYWYRQTLGQGPEFLTYFQNEAQLEKSRLLSDRFSAERPKGSFSTLEIQRTEQGDSAMYLCASSRSIGNQPQHFGDGTRLSIL.

CDR3 sequence (DNA): TGTGCCACCAGTGACCCTAGACAGGGGATGGTGACCCAGTACTTC. Protein: CATSDPRQGMVTQYF. This chain links TRBV24-1 with TRBJ2-5, with 8 bases that match TRBD1. Germline values: CDR1 KGHDR, CDR2 SFDVKD. Trimming at V came to 4 bases and at J to 7 bases, leaving 10 bases not matched to a gene. The CDR3 has 15 amino acids.

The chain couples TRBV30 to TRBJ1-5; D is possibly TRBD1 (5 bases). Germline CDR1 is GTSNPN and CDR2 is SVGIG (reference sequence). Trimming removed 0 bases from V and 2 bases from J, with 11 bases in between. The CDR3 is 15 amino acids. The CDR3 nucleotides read TGTGCCTGGAGTGTAAATAGGGGCGGCAATCAGCCCCAGCATTTT. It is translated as CAWSVNRGGNQPQHF.

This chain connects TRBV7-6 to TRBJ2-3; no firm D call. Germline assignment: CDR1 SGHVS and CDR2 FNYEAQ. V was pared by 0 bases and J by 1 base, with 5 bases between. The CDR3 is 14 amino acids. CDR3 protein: CASSLAGGTDTQYF. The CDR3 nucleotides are TGTGCCAGCAGCTTAGCCGGTGGCACAGATACGCAGTATTTT.

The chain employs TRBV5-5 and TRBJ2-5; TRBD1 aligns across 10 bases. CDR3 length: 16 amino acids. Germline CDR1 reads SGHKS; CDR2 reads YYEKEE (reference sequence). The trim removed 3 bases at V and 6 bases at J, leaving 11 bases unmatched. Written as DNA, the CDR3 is TGTGCCAGCAGCTCCCTCCCGGGACAGGGGTTGCAGACCCAGTACTTC. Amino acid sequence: CASSSLPGQGLQTQYF.

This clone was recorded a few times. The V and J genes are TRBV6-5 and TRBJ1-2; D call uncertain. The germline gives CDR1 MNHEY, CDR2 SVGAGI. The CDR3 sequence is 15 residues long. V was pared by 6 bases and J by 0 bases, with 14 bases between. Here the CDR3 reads CASSANPKPNYGYTF. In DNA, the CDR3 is TGTGCCAGCAGCGCCAACCCCAAGCCTAACTATGGCTACACCTTC.

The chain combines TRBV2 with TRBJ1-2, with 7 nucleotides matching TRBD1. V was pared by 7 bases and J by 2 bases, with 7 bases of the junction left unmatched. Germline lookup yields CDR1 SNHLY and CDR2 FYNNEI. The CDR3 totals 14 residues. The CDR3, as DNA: TGTGCCAGCAACCGAGAACAGGGGAACTATGGCTACACCTTC. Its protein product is CASNREQGNYGYTF.

The CDR3, as DNA: TGTGCCAGCAGTCGGACAGGGCTATCCTACGAGCAGTACTTC. Its translation: CASSRTGLSYEQYF. This chain links TRBV6-2 or TRBV6-3 with TRBJ2-7; TRBD1 aligns across 8 bases. V lost 5 bases and J lost 1; bases outside the gene matches: 4. The CDR3 contains 14 residues. The germline CDR1 and CDR2 sequences are MNHEY and SVGEGT.

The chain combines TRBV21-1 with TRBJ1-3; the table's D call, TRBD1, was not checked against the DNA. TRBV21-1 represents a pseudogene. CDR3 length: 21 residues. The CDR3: CASSRSKNGTGPQVSGNTIYF. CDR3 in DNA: TGTGCCAGCAGCAGATCCAAAAATGGGACAGGCCCACAAGTCTCTGGAAACACCATATATTTT.

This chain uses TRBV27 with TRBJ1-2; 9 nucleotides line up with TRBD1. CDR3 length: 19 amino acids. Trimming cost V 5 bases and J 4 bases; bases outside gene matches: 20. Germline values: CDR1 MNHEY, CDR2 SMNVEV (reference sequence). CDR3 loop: CASSLQGPGQGRIGYGYTF. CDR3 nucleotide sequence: TGTGCCAGCAGTCTTCAAGGACCGGGACAGGGAAGGATTGGCTATGGCTACACCTTC.

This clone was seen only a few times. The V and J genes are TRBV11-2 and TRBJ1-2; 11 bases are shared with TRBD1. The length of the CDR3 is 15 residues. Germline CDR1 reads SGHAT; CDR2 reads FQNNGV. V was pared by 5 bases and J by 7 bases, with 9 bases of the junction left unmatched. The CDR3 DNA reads TGTGCCAGCAGCCATTCGGGACAGGGGGTCTTTGGCTACACCTTC. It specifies CASSHSGQGVFGYTF.

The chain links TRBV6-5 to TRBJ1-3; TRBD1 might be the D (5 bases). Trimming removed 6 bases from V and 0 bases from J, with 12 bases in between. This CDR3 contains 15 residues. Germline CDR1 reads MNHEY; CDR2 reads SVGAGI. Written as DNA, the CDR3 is TGTGCCAGCAGACGCGGGACCGACTCTGGAAACACCATATATTTT. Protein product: CASRRGTDSGNTIYF.

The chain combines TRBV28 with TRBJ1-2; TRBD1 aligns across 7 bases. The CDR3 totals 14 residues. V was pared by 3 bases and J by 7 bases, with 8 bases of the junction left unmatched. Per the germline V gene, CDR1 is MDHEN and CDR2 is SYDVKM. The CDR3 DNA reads TGTGCCAGCAGTTTGGATACCAGGGGGGCTGGCTACACCTTC. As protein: CASSLDTRGAGYTF.

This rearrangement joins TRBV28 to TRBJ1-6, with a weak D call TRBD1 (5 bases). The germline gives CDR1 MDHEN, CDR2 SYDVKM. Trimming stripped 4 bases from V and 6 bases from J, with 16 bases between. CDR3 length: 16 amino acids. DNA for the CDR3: TGTGCCAGCAGTTCGGCTTCGGGGGTTATTAATTCACCCCTCCACTTT. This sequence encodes CASSSASGVINSPLHF.

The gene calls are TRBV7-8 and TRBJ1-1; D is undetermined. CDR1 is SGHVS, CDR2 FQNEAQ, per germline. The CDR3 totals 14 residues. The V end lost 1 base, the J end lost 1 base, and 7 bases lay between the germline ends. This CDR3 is CASSLVVGNTEAFF. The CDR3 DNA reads TGTGCCAGCAGCTTAGTTGTCGGGAACACTGAAGCTTTCTTT.

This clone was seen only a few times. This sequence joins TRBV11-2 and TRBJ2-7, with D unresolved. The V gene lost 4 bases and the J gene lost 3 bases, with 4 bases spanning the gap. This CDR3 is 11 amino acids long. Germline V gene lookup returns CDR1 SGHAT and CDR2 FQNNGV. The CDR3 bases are TGTGCCAGCAGCTCCCACTACGAGCAGTACGTC. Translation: CASSSHYEQYV.

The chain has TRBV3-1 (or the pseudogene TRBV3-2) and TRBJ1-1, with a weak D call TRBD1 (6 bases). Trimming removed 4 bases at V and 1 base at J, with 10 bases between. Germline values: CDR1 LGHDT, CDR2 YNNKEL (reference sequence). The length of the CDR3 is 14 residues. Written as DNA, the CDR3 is TGTGCCAGCAGCCGGGACACAAGGAACACTGAAGCTTTCTTT. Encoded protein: CASSRDTRNTEAFF.

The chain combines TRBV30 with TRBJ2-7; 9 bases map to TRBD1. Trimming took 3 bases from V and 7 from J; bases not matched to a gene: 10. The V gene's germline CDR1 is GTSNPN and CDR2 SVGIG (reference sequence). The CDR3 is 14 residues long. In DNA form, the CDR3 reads TGTGCCTGGAGGGGACAGGGAGAGAAGTTTGAGCAGTACTTC. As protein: CAWRGQGEKFEQYF.

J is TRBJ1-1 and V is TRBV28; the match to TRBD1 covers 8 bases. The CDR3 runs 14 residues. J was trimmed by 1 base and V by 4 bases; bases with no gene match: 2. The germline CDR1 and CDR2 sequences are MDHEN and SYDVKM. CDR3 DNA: TGTGCCAGCAGTTACAGGGGGACGAACACTGAAGCTTTCTTT. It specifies CASSYRGTNTEAFF.

CDR3 in amino acids: CASRLRTGTEAFF. For the CDR3, the DNA is TGTGCCAGCAGACTCCGGACAGGGACTGAAGCTTTCTTT. The V call is TRBV2, the J call TRBJ1-1; 8 bases fit TRBD1. This CDR3 comprises 13 residues. The germline gives CDR1 SNHLY, CDR2 FYNNEI. V shed 6 bases and J 5 bases; nucleotides not matched to a gene: 5.

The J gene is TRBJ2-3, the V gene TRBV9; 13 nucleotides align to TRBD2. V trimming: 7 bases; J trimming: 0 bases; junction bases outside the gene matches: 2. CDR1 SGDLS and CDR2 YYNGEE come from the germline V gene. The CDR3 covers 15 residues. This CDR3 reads CASGTSGTSTDTQYF. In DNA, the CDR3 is TGTGCCAGCGGGACTAGCGGGACGAGCACAGATACGCAGTATTTT.